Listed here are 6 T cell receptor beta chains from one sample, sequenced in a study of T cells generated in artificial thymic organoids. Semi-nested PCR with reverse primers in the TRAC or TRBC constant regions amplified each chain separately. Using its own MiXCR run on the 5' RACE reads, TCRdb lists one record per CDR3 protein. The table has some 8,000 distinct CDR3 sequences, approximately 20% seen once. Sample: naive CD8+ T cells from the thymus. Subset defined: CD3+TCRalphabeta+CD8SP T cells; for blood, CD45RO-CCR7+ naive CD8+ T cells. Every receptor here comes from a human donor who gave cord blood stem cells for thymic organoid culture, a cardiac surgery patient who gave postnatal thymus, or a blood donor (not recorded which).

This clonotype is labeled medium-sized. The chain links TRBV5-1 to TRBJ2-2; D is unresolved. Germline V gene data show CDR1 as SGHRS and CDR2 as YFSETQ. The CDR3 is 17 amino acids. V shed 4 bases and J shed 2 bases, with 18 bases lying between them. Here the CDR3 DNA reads TGCGCCAGCAGCCCATGGGTTAGTGGAGACAACACCGGGGAGCTGTTTTTT. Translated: CASSPWVSGDNTGELFF.

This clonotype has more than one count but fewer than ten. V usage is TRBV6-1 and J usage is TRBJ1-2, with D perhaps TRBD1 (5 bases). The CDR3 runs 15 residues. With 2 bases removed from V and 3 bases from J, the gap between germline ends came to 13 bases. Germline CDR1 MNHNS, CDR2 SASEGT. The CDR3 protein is CASSERIWGDYGYTF. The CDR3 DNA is TGTGCCAGCAGTGAAAGAATCTGGGGGGACTATGGCTACACCTTC.

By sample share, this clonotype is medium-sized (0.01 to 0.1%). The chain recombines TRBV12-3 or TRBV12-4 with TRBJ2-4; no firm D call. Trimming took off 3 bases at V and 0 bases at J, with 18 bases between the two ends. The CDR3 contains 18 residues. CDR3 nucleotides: TGTGCCAGCAGTTTTGAAAACGTAGAAATGGTAGCCAAAAACATTCAGTACTTC. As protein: CASSFENVEMVAKNIQYF.

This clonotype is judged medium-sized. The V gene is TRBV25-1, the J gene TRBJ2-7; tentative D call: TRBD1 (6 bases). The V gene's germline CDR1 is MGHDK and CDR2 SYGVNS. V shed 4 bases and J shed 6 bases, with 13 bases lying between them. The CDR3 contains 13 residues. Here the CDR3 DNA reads TGTGCCAGCAGTGTTCCACAGGGACGCGAGCAGTACTTC. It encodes CASSVPQGREQYF.

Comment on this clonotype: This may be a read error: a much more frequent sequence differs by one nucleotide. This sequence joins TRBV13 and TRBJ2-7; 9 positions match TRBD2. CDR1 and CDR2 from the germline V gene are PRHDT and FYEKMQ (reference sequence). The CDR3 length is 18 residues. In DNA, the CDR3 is TGTGCCAGCAGCCCCCCCCCCGGGGGCGGGAGGGTCCCTTACGGGCAGTACTTC. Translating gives CASSPPPGGGRVPYGQYF. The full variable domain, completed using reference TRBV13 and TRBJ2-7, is AAGVIQSPRHLIKEKRETATLKCYPIPRHDTVYWYQQGPGQDPQFLISFYEKMQSDKGSIPDRFSAQQFSDYHSELNMSSLELGDSALYFCASSPPPGGGRVPYGQYFGPGTRLTVT.

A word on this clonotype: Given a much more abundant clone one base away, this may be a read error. The CDR3 is CASNFASRGSGELFF. CDR3 DNA sequence: TGTGCCAGCAACTTTGCTAGCCGTGGTAGCGGGGAGCTGTTTTTT. The chain couples TRBV11-2 to TRBJ2-2, with TRBD2 as a possible D gene (5 bases). Looked up from germline, CDR1 is SGHAT and CDR2 is FQNNGV. This CDR3 is built from 15 residues. V was pared by 7 bases and J by 7 bases, with 19 bases between.